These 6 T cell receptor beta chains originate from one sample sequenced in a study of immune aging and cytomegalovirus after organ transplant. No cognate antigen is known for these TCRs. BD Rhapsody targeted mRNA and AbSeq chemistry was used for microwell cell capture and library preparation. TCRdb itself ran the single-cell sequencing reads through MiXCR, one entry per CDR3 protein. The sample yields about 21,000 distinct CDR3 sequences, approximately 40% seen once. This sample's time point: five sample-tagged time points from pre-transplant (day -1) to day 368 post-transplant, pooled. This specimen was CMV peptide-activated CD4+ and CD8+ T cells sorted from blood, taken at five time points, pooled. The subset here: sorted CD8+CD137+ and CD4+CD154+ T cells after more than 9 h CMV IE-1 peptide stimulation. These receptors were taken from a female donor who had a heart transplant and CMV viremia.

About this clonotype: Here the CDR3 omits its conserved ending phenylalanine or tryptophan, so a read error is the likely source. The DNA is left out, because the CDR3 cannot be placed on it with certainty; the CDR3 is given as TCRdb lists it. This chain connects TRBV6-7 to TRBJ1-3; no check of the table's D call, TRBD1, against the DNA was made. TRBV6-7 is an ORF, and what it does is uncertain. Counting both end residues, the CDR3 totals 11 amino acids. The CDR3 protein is CASRAPLTGGV.

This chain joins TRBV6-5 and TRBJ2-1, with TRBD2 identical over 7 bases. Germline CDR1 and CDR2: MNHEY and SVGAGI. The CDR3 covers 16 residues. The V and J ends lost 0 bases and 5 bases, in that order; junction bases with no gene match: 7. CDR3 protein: CASSYSWEGRDNEQFF. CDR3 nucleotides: TGTGCCAGCAGTTACTCATGGGAGGGCCGGGACAATGAGCAGTTCTTC.

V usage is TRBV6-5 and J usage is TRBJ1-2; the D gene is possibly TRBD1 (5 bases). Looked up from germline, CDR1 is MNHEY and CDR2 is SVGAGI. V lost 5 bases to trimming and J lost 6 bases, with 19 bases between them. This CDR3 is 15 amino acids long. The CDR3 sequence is CASSALHLRENGYTF. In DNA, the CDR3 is TGTGCCAGCAGTGCCCTTCACCTCAGGGAAAATGGCTACACCTTC.

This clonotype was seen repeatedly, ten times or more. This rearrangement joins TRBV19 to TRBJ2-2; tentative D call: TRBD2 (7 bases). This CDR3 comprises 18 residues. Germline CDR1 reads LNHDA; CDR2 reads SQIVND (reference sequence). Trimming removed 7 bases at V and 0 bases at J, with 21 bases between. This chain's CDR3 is CASTIRGAWDANTGELFF. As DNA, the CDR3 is TGTGCCAGTACGATCCGGGGGGCGTGGGACGCGAACACCGGGGAGCTGTTTTTT.

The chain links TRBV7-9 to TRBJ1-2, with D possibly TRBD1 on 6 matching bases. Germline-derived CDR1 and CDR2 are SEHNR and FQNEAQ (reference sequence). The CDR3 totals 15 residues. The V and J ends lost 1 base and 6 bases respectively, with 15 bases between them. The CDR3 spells CASSLGQGIVHGYTF. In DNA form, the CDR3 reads TGTGCCAGCAGCTTAGGCCAGGGGATTGTTCATGGCTACACCTTC.

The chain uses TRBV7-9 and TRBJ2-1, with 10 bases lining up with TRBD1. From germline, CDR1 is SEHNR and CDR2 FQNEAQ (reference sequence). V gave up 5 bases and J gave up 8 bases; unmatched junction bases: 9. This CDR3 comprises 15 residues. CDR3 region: CASSNRDRGFHEQFF. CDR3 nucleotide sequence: TGTGCCAGCAGCAACCGGGACAGGGGTTTCCATGAGCAGTTCTTC.